Sequencing of this T cell receptor beta chain was carried out in a study of blood T cell repertoires in COVID-19. Looking at the study overall: There were acute and convalescent COVID-19 samples, and they came from the United States, Italy and Spain. T cells, B-cell-depleted T cells, or PBMCs provided the cDNA or gDNA that served as material.

Authors' processing steps: Nucleated cell counts were estimated from reference gene primer amplification. Measured with immunoSEQ multiplex PCR; TCRdb has only the in-frame clones, and not every one. V and J calls and clone size follow that table, whereas D and trimming were derived from the DNA. Here the sample spans fewer than 400,000 clones, 75% to 90% being singletons. A single count supports this clone. The ends were cut back, 1 base at V and 4 bases at J, with 9 bases in the middle. This CDR3 contains 14 residues. CDR1 is MGHRA and CDR2 is YSYEKL in the germline V gene. The sequenced material came from peripheral blood. The TCR was taken from a woman aged 18-30 years with acute or convalescent COVID-19. V gene TRBV4-1 combines with J gene TRBJ2-3, with D perhaps TRBD2 (6 bases). The CDR3 coding sequence is TGCGCCAGCAGCCAAGGACTAGATTCAGATACGCAGTATTTT. Translated, it gives CASSQGLDSDTQYF.